This T cell receptor (beta chain) was observed in a study of T cells in Graves' hyperthyroidism and ophthalmopathy. The investigators amplified TCR beta CDR3 regions from RNA transcripts. A first-round RT-PCR of the TCR CDR3 used the HTBI primer set. TCRdb reprocessed the multiplex PCR reads via MiXCR and lists one record per CDR3 protein. The data contain more than 300,000 distinct CDR3 sequences, around 18% of them singletons. Germline CDR1 reads MGHRA; CDR2 reads YSYEKL. This CDR3 comprises 16 residues. The ends lost 1 base at V and 2 bases at J; junction bases unmatched: 7. This clonotype was detected only a few times.

The chain combines TRBV4-1 with TRBJ2-7, with TRBD2 identical over 8 bases. Sequences were obtained from blood. The TCR originated in a man aged 18 to 30 with Graves' ophthalmopathy. The CDR3 coding sequence is TGCGCCAGCAGCCAAGTCGGCATCGGGGGGGCCTACGAGCAGTACTTC. Its protein product is CASSQVGIGGAYEQYF.